Here is one T cell receptor beta chain with its context. As yet, its antigen is unknown. This table comes from immunoSEQ multiplex PCR, and its TCRdb copy is limited to in-frame clones, with some not included. This sample has roughly 20,000 clones; 65% to 85% occur once, and the top ten carry 3.8%. The sample comes from a study of OX40 agonist ivuxolimab in advanced cancers. Study conclusions and caveats: Researchers did not determine the expanded peripheral T cells' antigen specificity. Partial responders treated at 0.1-3.0 mg/kg exhibited clonal expansion among the lowest measured.

Baseline, cycle 4 day 1, and cycle 7 day 1 were the blood sampling points. V was pared by 1 base and J by 8 bases, with 15 bases between. This CDR3 has 15 amino acids. Looked up from germline, CDR1 is SGHDN and CDR2 is FVKESK. V is TRBV14 and J is TRBJ2-1; D is possibly TRBD2 (6 bases). The TCR was taken from an adult with an advanced solid tumor such as melanoma, head and neck, liver or kidney cancer. This material consisted of CD4+ or CD8+ T cells sorted from blood, taken in a trial of the OX40 agonist ivuxolimab. This CDR3 is CASSQGRVAWDEQFF. The CDR3 nucleotides are TGTGCCAGCAGCCAAGGGAGGGTAGCCTGGGATGAGCAGTTCTTC.